One T cell receptor (beta chain) is described in this entry. Its specificity is not known. This record belongs to a study of cytomegalovirus exposure and HLA in healthy donors. Whole-study findings and limits: The authors confirmed in vitro that a few CMV-associated chains were specific for CMV antigens. A list of about 160 TCR beta chains associated with cytomegalovirus was given.

Trimming shortened V by 6 bases and J by 1 base, and 15 bases separated the two germline ends. This CDR3 has 15 amino acids. CDR1 and CDR2 (germline): LNHDA, SQIVND (reference sequence). This table comes from immunoSEQ multiplex PCR, and its TCRdb copy is limited to in-frame clones, with some not included. The table records around 150,000 clones, roughly 95% of them present only once. Material for sequencing was PBMCs. The receptor comes from a young woman in good health and CMV-seronegative. The gene calls are TRBV19 and TRBJ1-2, with a tentative D call TRBD1 (6 bases). As DNA, the CDR3 is TGTGCCAGTAGCCACCAGGGGTCTATTAACTATGGCTACACCTTC. Amino acid sequence: CASSHQGSINYGYTF.